These T cell receptor beta chains were read from a single sample in a study of CD8+CD57+ T cells in acquired aplastic anemia. From the reads, TCRdb called clonotypes with MiXCR, one entry per CDR3 protein. Of fewer than 70,000 distinct CDR3 sequences listed, approximately 54% are singletons. Sequenced input: sorted CD4+, CD8+, or CD8+CD57+ T cells (not recorded which) from PBMCs. The receptors stem from a human donor in good health, serving as a control. The CDR3 runs from the conserved cysteine through the conserved F or W. A D gene is named only where the DNA matches it firmly. Rows give clone size only sometimes, using once, few, many, or a class for an expanded clone.

d_gene: TRBD1; j_gene: TRBJ1-2; abundance: -; v_gene: TRBV29-1; CDR3nt: TGCAGCGTTGAAGATCTGGGGGACAGGGGGCAATTACTCAACTATGGCTACACCTTC; CDR3aa: CSVEDLGDRGQLLNYGYTF
d_gene: -; j_gene: TRBJ1-6; abundance: few; v_gene: TRBV10-1; CDR3nt: TGCGCCAGCAGTGAGTCAGGTAATTCACCCCTCCACTTT; CDR3aa: CASSESGNSPLHF
d_gene: -; j_gene: TRBJ1-1; abundance: many; v_gene: TRBV5-1; CDR3nt: TGCGCCAGCAGCTTGGAAGGGGTCGTCACTGAAGCTTTCTTT; CDR3aa: CASSLEGVVTEAFF
d_gene: -; j_gene: TRBJ1-3; abundance: many; v_gene: TRBV4-1; CDR3nt: TGCGCCAGCAGCCAAGCACAGGGAGGAAACACCATATATTTT; CDR3aa: CASSQAQGGNTIYF
d_gene: -; j_gene: TRBJ2-7; abundance: -; v_gene: TRBV13; CDR3nt: TGTGCCAGCAGCTTAGGCGAAGGGGGCTACGAGCAGTACTTC; CDR3aa: CASSLGEGGYEQYF
d_gene: -; j_gene: TRBJ2-2; abundance: -; v_gene: TRBV2; CDR3nt: TGTGCCAACACACTAGGCACCGGGGAGCTGTTTTTT; CDR3aa: CANTLGTGELFF
d_gene: -; j_gene: TRBJ2-1; abundance: many; v_gene: TRBV6-1; CDR3nt: TGTGCCAGCAGTGAAGCAGGCAAGTTCTTC; CDR3aa: CASSEAGKFF
d_gene: TRBD2; j_gene: TRBJ2-1; abundance: many; v_gene: TRBV19; CDR3nt: TGTGCCAGTAGTTCTGCGTGGGAGGGCCTCAATGAGCAGTTCTTC; CDR3aa: CASSSAWEGLNEQFF
d_gene: -; j_gene: TRBJ1-6; abundance: -; v_gene: TRBV15; CDR3nt: TGTGCCACCAGCAGAGACAGGGTCGGGGCACCCCTCCACTTT; CDR3aa: CATSRDRVGAPLHF
d_gene: TRBD1; j_gene: TRBJ2-5; abundance: many; v_gene: TRBV7-3; CDR3nt: TGTGCCAGCAGCTCCGACAGGGAGGAGACCCAGTACTTC; CDR3aa: CASSSDREETQYF
d_gene: -; j_gene: TRBJ1-4; abundance: -; v_gene: TRBV6-1; CDR3nt: TGTGCCAGCAGTGAATTGACACCCTCCGTAACAACTAATGAAAAACTGTTTTTT; CDR3aa: CASSELTPSVTTNEKLFF
d_gene: TRBD1; j_gene: TRBJ1-1; abundance: -; v_gene: TRBV10-3; CDR3nt: TGTGCCATCAGCAACAACAGGGGTTCGAACACTGAAGCTTTCTTT; CDR3aa: CAISNNRGSNTEAFF
d_gene: -; j_gene: TRBJ2-7; abundance: many; v_gene: TRBV7-9; CDR3nt: TGTGCCAGCAGCTTAGCCCAGGAGTATTCCTACGAGCAGTACTTC; CDR3aa: CASSLAQEYSYEQYF
d_gene: -; j_gene: TRBJ2-7; abundance: few; v_gene: TRBV19; CDR3nt: TGTGCCAGTAGTAACCAGGGGCAAATCTACGAGCAGTACTTC; CDR3aa: CASSNQGQIYEQYF
d_gene: -; j_gene: TRBJ1-4; abundance: -; v_gene: TRBV27; CDR3nt: TGTGCCAGCAGTTCAAGCCCAGGGACGGCTAATGAAAAACTGTTTTTT; CDR3aa: CASSSSPGTANEKLFF
d_gene: TRBD2; j_gene: TRBJ2-7; abundance: -; v_gene: TRBV20-1; CDR3nt: TGCAGCGCGGGGGGCGACTACGAGCAGTACTTC; CDR3aa: CSAGGDYEQYF
d_gene: -; j_gene: TRBJ1-5; abundance: -; v_gene: TRBV19; CDR3nt: TGTGCCAGTAGTATAATCCGGGGGCACGGTCAGCCCCAGCATTTT; CDR3aa: CASSIIRGHGQPQHF
d_gene: TRBD1; j_gene: TRBJ2-1; abundance: -; v_gene: TRBV2; CDR3nt: TGTGCCAGCAGTACTGACAGGGCGATCGGCAATGAGCAGTTCTTC; CDR3aa: CASSTDRAIGNEQFF
d_gene: TRBD1; j_gene: TRBJ1-2; abundance: once; v_gene: TRBV12-3/TRBV12-4; CDR3nt: TGTGCCAGCAGTTTGGGACAGGAGTATGGCTACACCTTC; CDR3aa: CASSLGQEYGYTF
d_gene: TRBD2; j_gene: TRBJ2-3; abundance: -; v_gene: TRBV11-1; CDR3nt: TGTGCCAGCAGCTATCGGACTAGCGGGAGGACAGATACGCAGTATTTT; CDR3aa: CASSYRTSGRTDTQYF
d_gene: -; j_gene: TRBJ2-1; abundance: -; v_gene: TRBV9; CDR3nt: TGTGCCAGCAGCGCCGGACTGGAAAACTCCTACAATGAGCAGTTCTTC; CDR3aa: CASSAGLENSYNEQFF
d_gene: -; j_gene: TRBJ1-5; abundance: -; v_gene: TRBV2; CDR3nt: TGTGCCAGCAGGTCGGGGGACGGAAATCAGCCCCAGCATTTT; CDR3aa: CASRSGDGNQPQHF
d_gene: -; j_gene: TRBJ1-1; abundance: -; v_gene: TRBV12-3/TRBV12-4; CDR3nt: TGTGCCAGCAGGGAGGTGTGGGGGAACACTGAAGCTTTCTTT; CDR3aa: CASREVWGNTEAFF
d_gene: -; j_gene: TRBJ2-3; abundance: -; v_gene: TRBV2; CDR3nt: TGTGCCAGCCCAAGGAAAGGGGTGGATACGCAGTATTTT; CDR3aa: CASPRKGVDTQYF
d_gene: -; j_gene: TRBJ1-3; abundance: -; v_gene: TRBV7-8; CDR3nt: TGTGCCAGCAGCTTATCGCGTGGAAACACCATATATTTT; CDR3aa: CASSLSRGNTIYF
d_gene: -; j_gene: TRBJ2-5; abundance: -; v_gene: TRBV2; CDR3nt: TGTGCCAGCAGTTATGAAAAGATTGCGAAGACCCAGTACTTC; CDR3aa: CASSYEKIAKTQYF
d_gene: TRBD2; j_gene: TRBJ2-3; abundance: many; v_gene: TRBV20-1; CDR3nt: TGCAGTGCTAGAGATTTGGCAGCGGGGGACACAGATACGCAGTATTTT; CDR3aa: CSARDLAAGDTDTQYF
d_gene: -; j_gene: TRBJ1-2; abundance: -; v_gene: TRBV29-1; CDR3nt: TGCAGCGTTGGTTTTGACGTCAGCACTAACTATGGCTGCACCTTC; CDR3aa: CSVGFDVSTNYGCTF
d_gene: -; j_gene: TRBJ2-5; abundance: many; v_gene: TRBV27; CDR3nt: TGTGCCAGCAGTAATACAGGGGAGGGTATTCAAGAGACCCAGTACTTC; CDR3aa: CASSNTGEGIQETQYF
d_gene: -; j_gene: TRBJ1-2; abundance: many; v_gene: TRBV20-1; CDR3nt: TGCAGTGCTAGAGATTCATTAACTAACTATGGCTACACCTTC; CDR3aa: CSARDSLTNYGYTF
d_gene: -; j_gene: TRBJ2-7; abundance: medium-sized; v_gene: TRBV19; CDR3nt: TGTGCCAGTAGTTACGGGTACGAGCAGTACTTC; CDR3aa: CASSYGYEQYF
d_gene: -; j_gene: TRBJ1-5; abundance: -; v_gene: TRBV19; CDR3nt: TGTGCCAGTACTACGTTGTCGGTGGCCAATCAGCCCCAGCATTTT; CDR3aa: CASTTLSVANQPQHF
d_gene: TRBD1; j_gene: TRBJ1-2; abundance: -; v_gene: TRBV2; CDR3nt: TGTGCCAGCAGTGTCCACAGGGGGGACTATGGCTACACCTTC; CDR3aa: CASSVHRGDYGYTF
d_gene: -; j_gene: TRBJ1-5; abundance: many; v_gene: TRBV19; CDR3nt: TGTGCCAGTAGTATAGGCGTTAGAGTAGGAAATCAGCCCCAGCATTTT; CDR3aa: CASSIGVRVGNQPQHF
d_gene: TRBD1; j_gene: TRBJ1-2; abundance: -; v_gene: TRBV30; CDR3nt: TGTGCCTGGAGTCCGGGACAGAACTATGGCTACACCTTC; CDR3aa: CAWSPGQNYGYTF
d_gene: -; j_gene: TRBJ1-1; abundance: -; v_gene: TRBV29-1; CDR3nt: TGCAGCGCTGAGGGTATAATGAACACTGAAGCTTTCTTT; CDR3aa: CSAEGIMNTEAFF
d_gene: TRBD1; j_gene: TRBJ2-7; abundance: -; v_gene: TRBV19; CDR3nt: TGTGCCAGTACGGGGACAGACCTAGGCGAGCAGTACTTC; CDR3aa: CASTGTDLGEQYF
d_gene: -; j_gene: TRBJ1-1; abundance: once; v_gene: TRBV5-4; CDR3nt: TGTGCCAGCAGCTTGGAGGGGTTCGACACTGAAGCTTTCTTT; CDR3aa: CASSLEGFDTEAFF
d_gene: TRBD2; j_gene: TRBJ2-3; abundance: -; v_gene: TRBV2; CDR3nt: TGTGCCAGCAGTGAGGTGGGAGGGCCGGGAGATACGCAGTATTTT; CDR3aa: CASSEVGGPGDTQYF
d_gene: -; j_gene: TRBJ1-5; abundance: many; v_gene: TRBV6-5; CDR3nt: TGTGCCAGCAGTTCTTTGACGGGCCTTAGCAATCAGCCCCAGCATTTT; CDR3aa: CASSSLTGLSNQPQHF
d_gene: TRBD1; j_gene: TRBJ2-5; abundance: -; v_gene: TRBV7-9; CDR3nt: TGTGCCAGCAGTCGAACAGGGGGCGGGGAGACCCAGTACTTC; CDR3aa: CASSRTGGGETQYF
d_gene: -; j_gene: TRBJ2-7; abundance: -; v_gene: TRBV5-1; CDR3nt: TGCGCCAGCAGCTCTCAACCAACGACAGGAACCTACGAGCAGTACTTC; CDR3aa: CASSSQPTTGTYEQYF
d_gene: -; j_gene: TRBJ1-2; abundance: -; v_gene: TRBV15; CDR3nt: TGTGCCACCAGCAGAACCCAGGGATATGGCTACACCTTC; CDR3aa: CATSRTQGYGYTF
d_gene: -; j_gene: TRBJ2-7; abundance: many; v_gene: TRBV3-1; CDR3nt: TGTGCCAGCAGCCTGAGGACTTCCTACGAGCAGTACTTC; CDR3aa: CASSLRTSYEQYF
d_gene: TRBD1; j_gene: TRBJ2-7; abundance: many; v_gene: TRBV6-1; CDR3nt: TGTGCCAGCAGTGAAGCGCTCCGACAGGGGAGTCTCTACGAGCAGTACTTC; CDR3aa: CASSEALRQGSLYEQYF
d_gene: TRBD1; j_gene: TRBJ1-2; abundance: -; v_gene: TRBV29-1; CDR3nt: TGCAGCGGCGCCAAGGGACAGGGGGCAGGGTACACCTTC; CDR3aa: CSGAKGQGAGYTF
d_gene: TRBD2; j_gene: TRBJ2-3; abundance: few; v_gene: TRBV6-1; CDR3nt: TGTGCCAGCAGTGAATGGGATAGCGGGGGGGCGTCAGATACGCAGTATTTT; CDR3aa: CASSEWDSGGASDTQYF
d_gene: -; j_gene: TRBJ2-1; abundance: many; v_gene: TRBV7-9; CDR3nt: TGTGCCAGCAGCTCACGGACAATCAACAATGAGCAGTTCTTC; CDR3aa: CASSSRTINNEQFF
d_gene: -; j_gene: TRBJ2-7; abundance: many; v_gene: TRBV4-2; CDR3nt: TGTGCCAGCAGCCAAGATGCCAGATTCGAGCAGTACTTC; CDR3aa: CASSQDARFEQYF
d_gene: TRBD2; j_gene: TRBJ2-1; abundance: -; v_gene: TRBV7-3; CDR3nt: TGTGCCAGCAGTTTTACCGGGACTAGCGGCGATGAGCAGTTCTTC; CDR3aa: CASSFTGTSGDEQFF
d_gene: -; j_gene: TRBJ2-7; abundance: -; v_gene: TRBV5-4; CDR3nt: TGTGCCAGCAGCTTGGTAGGGGCGCCTGAGCAGTACTTC; CDR3aa: CASSLVGAPEQYF
d_gene: -; j_gene: TRBJ1-6; abundance: -; v_gene: TRBV7-2; CDR3nt: TGTGCCAGCAGCTTTTCCAGTTCACCCCTCCACTTT; CDR3aa: CASSFSSSPLHF
d_gene: -; j_gene: TRBJ2-7; abundance: -; v_gene: TRBV11-2; CDR3nt: TGTGCCAGCAGCTTAGAAGCACTTTTGGACTACGAGCAGTACTTC; CDR3aa: CASSLEALLDYEQYF
d_gene: TRBD1; j_gene: TRBJ2-7; abundance: -; v_gene: TRBV7-8; CDR3nt: TGTGCCAGCAGCCAGGGACAGCTCTACGAGCAGTACTTC; CDR3aa: CASSQGQLYEQYF